Many counts were recorded for the clone carrying this T cell receptor (beta chain). The record originates from a study of Graves' ophthalmopathy and Graves' hyperthyroidism. Patients were excluded if they had other autoimmune diseases or uncontrolled infections, and likewise if pregnancy or lactation applied. For repertoire sequencing, the TCR beta CDR3 regions were amplified from RNA transcripts. The first round was an RT-PCR with HTBI primers, and the second round was a multiplex PCR. TCRdb itself ran the multiplex PCR reads through MiXCR, one entry per CDR3 protein. The top ten clones hold 11% of a sample with over a million distinct CDR3 sequences, about 38% of them seen once. The CDR3 contains 15 residues. CDR1 is SGHTA and CDR2 is FQGNSA in the germline V gene. V gave up 5 bases and J gave up 3 bases, with 17 bases separating them.

The sample taken for sequencing was peripheral blood or thyroid tissue (not recorded which). The clonotype comes from an adult man with Graves' hyperthyroidism. The V gene is TRBV7-2, the J gene TRBJ2-7; D is perhaps TRBD1 or TRBD2 (6 bases each). CDR3 DNA: TGTGCCAGCAGCGTCCTACAAGGGGGGTTCTACGAGCAGTACTTC. This sequence encodes CASSVLQGGFYEQYF.